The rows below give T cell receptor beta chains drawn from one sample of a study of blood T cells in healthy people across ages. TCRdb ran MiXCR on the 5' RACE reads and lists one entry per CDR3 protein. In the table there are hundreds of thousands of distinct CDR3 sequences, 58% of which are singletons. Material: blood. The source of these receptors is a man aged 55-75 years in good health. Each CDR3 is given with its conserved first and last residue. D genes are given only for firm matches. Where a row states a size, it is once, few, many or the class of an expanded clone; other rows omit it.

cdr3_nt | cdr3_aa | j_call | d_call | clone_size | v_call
TGTGCCAGCAGTCTGCTGGGGCCTGAAAACATTCAGTACTTC | CASSLLGPENIQYF | TRBJ2-4 | - | - | TRBV6-5
TGCAGTGCTAGCCCCTATGGCGCGAACACTGAAGCTTTCTTT | CSASPYGANTEAFF | TRBJ1-1 | - | - | TRBV20-1
TGCAGTGCTAGCTGGTTAGGCCTAGCGGGGAGAGATACGGGGCTGGAGACCCAGTACTTC | CSASWLGLAGRDTGLETQYF | TRBJ2-5 | TRBD2 | - | TRBV20-1
TGTGCCAGCAGCCAAGTCAGGGCTGGCGAGCAGTTCTTC | CASSQVRAGEQFF | TRBJ2-1 | - | - | TRBV14
TGTGCCAGCAGCCAAGTCCCACAGGTGAAGCAGTACTTC | CASSQVPQVKQYF | TRBJ2-4 | - | - | TRBV3-1
TGTGCCAGCAGCGGACCCCAACCAGTCGAGCAGTACTTC | CASSGPQPVEQYF | TRBJ2-7 | - | - | TRBV9
TGTGCCAGCAGCTTAGAACAGGGCAATGAGCAGTTCTTC | CASSLEQGNEQFF | TRBJ2-1 | - | many | TRBV11-2
TGTGCCAGCAGCCCACAGGCCCTCTCCACCTACGAGCAGTACTTC | CASSPQALSTYEQYF | TRBJ2-7 | - | - | TRBV6-1
TGTGCCAGCAGTCCTTCCGCAGGGAGTCAGCCCCAGCATTTT | CASSPSAGSQPQHF | TRBJ1-5 | - | - | TRBV3-1
TGTGCCAGCAGACGAGGGACAGGGAGTGTAGCTAATGAAAAACTGTTTTTT | CASRRGTGSVANEKLFF | TRBJ1-4 | TRBD1 | - | TRBV6-6
TGTGCCAGCAGCTTAGGGTCCCGGGGGCGCTGGGGGACCCAGTACTTC | CASSLGSRGRWGTQYF | TRBJ2-5 | - | few | TRBV7-2
TGTGCCAGCAGCGTAGGTCCTAGCGGGGGTTACGAGCAGTACTTC | CASSVGPSGGYEQYF | TRBJ2-7 | TRBD2 | few | TRBV9
TGTGCCAGCAGTCCAACCACCAGACCGGAGAAAGAGACCCAGTACTTC | CASSPTTRPEKETQYF | TRBJ2-5 | - | once | TRBV7-6
TGCGCCAGCAGCCTTAATCCGGGACCCCTAAATTCACCCCTCCACTTT | CASSLNPGPLNSPLHF | TRBJ1-6 | - | once | TRBV5-1
TGTGCCAGCATTGACAGGGGGTGGACCACAGATACGCAGTATTTT | CASIDRGWTTDTQYF | TRBJ2-3 | TRBD1 | - | TRBV2